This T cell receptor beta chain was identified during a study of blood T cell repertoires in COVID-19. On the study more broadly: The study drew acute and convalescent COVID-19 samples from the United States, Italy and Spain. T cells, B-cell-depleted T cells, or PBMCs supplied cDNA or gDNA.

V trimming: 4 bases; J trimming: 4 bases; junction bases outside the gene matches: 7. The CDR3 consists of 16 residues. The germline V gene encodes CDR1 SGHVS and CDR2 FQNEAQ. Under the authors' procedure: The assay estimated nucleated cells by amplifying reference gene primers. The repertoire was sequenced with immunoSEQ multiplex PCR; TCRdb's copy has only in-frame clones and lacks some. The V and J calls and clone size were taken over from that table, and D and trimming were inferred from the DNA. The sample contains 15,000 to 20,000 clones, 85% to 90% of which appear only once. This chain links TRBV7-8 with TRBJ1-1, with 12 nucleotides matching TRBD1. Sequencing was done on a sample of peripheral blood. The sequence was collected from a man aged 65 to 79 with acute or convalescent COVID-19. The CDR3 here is CASSSRDRGLGTEAFF. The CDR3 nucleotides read TGTGCCAGCAGCTCCAGGGACAGGGGGCTCGGCACTGAAGCTTTCTTT.